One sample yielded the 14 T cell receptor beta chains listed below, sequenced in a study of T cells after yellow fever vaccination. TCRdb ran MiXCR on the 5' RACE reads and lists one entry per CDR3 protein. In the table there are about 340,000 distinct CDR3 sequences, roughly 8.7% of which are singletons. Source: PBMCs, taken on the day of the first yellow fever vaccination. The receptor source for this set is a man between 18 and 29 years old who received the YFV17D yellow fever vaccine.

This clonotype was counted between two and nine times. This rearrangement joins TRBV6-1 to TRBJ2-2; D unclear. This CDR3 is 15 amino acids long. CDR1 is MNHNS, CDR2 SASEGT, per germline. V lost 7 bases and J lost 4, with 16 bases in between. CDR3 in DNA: TGTGCCAGCATTGAGGCCCTTCGAGGCACCGGGGAGCTGTTTTTT. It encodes CASIEALRGTGELFF.

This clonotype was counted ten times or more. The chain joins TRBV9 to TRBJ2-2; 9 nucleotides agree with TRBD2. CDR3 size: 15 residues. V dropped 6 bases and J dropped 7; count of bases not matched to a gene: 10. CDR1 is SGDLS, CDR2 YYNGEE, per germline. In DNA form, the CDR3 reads TGTGCCAGCAAGGGCGGGGGGGCCGAGGTCGGGGAGCTGTTTTTT. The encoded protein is CASKGGGAEVGELFF.

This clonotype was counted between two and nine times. The CDR3 DNA is TGTGCCAGCCTTTATTTGGGACAGAGCTATGGCTACACCTTC. It is translated as CASLYLGQSYGYTF. The V gene is TRBV2, the J gene TRBJ1-2; 7 nucleotides agree with TRBD1. J lost 4 bases, V lost 8 bases, and 10 bases had no gene match. CDR3 length: 14 residues. CDR1 is SNHLY, CDR2 FYNNEI, per germline.

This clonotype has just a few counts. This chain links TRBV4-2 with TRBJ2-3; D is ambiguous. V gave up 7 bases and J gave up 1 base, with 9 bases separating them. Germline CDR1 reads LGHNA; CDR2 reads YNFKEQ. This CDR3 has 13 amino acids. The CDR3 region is CASNSEGTDTQYF. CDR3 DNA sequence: TGTGCCAGCAACTCAGAGGGCACAGATACGCAGTATTTT.

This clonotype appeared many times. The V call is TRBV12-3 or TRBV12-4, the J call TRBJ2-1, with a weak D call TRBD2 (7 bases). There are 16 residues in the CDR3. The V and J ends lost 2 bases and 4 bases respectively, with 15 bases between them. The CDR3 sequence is CASSLIRGASYNEQFF. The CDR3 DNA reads TGTGCCAGCAGTTTAATACGGGGGGCTTCTTACAATGAGCAGTTCTTC.

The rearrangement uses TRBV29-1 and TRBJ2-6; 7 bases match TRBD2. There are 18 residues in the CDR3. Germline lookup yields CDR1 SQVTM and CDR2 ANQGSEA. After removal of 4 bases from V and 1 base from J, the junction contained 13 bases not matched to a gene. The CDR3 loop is CSVVISGRDPSGANVLTF. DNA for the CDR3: TGCAGCGTTGTTATATCAGGGAGGGATCCGTCTGGGGCCAACGTCCTGACTTTC.

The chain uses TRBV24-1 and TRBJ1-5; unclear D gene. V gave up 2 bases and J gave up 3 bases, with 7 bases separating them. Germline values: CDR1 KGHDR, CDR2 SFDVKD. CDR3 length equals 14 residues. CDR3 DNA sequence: TGTGCCACCAGTGATTCAACCCCCAATCAGCCCCAGCATTTT. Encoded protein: CATSDSTPNQPQHF.

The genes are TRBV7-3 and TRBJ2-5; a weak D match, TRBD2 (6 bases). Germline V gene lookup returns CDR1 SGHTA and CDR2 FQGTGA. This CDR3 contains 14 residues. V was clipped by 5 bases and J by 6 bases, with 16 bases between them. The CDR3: CASSPGGEGKTQYF. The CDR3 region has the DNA TGTGCCAGCAGCCCCGGGGGAGAGGGGAAGACCCAGTACTTC.

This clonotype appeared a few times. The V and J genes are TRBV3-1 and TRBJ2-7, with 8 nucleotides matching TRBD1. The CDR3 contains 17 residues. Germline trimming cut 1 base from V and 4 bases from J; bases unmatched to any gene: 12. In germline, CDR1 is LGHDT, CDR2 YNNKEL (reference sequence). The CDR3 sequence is CASSQALTLDRAYEQYF. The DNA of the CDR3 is TGTGCCAGCAGCCAAGCCTTAACCCTGGACAGGGCGTACGAGCAGTACTTC.

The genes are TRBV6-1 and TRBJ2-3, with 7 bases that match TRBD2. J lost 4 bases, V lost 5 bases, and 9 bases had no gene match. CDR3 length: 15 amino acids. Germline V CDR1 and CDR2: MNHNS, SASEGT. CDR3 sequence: CASSQSGVLADTQYF. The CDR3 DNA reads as TGTGCCAGCAGTCAGAGCGGGGTCCTCGCAGATACGCAGTATTTT.

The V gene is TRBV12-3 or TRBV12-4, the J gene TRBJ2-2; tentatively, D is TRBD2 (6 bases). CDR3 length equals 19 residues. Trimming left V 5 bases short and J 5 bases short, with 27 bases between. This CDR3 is CASSPEGVGLAVQTGELFF. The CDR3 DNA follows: TGTGCCAGCAGTCCGGAGGGCGTGGGTTTGGCAGTCCAAACCGGGGAGCTGTTTTTT.

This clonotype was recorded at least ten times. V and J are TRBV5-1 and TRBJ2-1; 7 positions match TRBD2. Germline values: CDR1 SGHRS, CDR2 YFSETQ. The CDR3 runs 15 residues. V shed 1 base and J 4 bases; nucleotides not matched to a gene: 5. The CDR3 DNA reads TGCGCCAGCAGCTTGTTCGGGGGGATTTACAATGAGCAGTTCTTC. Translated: CASSLFGGIYNEQFF.

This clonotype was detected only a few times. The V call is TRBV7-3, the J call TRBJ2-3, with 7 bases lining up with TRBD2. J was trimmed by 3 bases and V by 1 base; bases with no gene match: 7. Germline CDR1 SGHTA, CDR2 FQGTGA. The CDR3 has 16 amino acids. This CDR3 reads CASSLMGGGATDTQYF. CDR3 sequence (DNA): TGTGCCAGCAGCTTAATGGGCGGGGGAGCGACAGATACGCAGTATTTT.

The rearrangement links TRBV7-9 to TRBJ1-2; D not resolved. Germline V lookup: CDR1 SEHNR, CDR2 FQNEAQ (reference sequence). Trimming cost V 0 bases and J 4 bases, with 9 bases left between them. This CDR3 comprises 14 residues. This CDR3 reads CASSLAAGRYGYTF. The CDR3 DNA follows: TGTGCCAGCAGCTTAGCGGCAGGCCGCTATGGCTACACCTTC.